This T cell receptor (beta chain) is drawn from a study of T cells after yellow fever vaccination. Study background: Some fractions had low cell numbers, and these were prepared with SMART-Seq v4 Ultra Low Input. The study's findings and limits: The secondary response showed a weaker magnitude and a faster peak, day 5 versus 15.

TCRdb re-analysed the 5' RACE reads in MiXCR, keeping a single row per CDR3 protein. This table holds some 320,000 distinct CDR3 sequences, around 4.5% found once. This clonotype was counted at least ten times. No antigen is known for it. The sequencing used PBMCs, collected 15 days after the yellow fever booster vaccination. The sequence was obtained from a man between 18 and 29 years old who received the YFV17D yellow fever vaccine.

The CDR3 loop reads CASSEARGLAGNTIYF. The CDR3 DNA reads TGTGCCAGCAGTGAAGCGAGGGGATTAGCTGGAAACACCATATATTTT. The chain has TRBV6-1 and TRBJ1-3; possible D gene TRBD1, 5 bases. The CDR3 is 16 amino acids. Germline V gene data show CDR1 as MNHNS and CDR2 as SASEGT. V was clipped by 0 bases and J by 2 bases, with 11 bases between them.